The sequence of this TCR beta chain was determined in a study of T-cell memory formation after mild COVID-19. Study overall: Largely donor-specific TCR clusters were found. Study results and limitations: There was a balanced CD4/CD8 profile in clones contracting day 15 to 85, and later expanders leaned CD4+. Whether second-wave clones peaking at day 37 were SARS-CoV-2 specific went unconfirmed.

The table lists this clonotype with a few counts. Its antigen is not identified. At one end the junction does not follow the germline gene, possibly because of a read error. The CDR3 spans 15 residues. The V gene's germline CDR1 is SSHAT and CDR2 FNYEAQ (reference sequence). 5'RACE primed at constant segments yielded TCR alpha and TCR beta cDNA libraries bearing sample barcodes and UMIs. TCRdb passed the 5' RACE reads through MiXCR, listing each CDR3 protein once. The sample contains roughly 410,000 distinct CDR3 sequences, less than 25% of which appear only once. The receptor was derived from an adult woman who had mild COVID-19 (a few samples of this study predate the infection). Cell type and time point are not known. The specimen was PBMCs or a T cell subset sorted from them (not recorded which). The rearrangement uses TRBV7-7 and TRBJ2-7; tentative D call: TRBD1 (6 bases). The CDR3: CASSLAPGQDYEQYF. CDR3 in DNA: TGTGCTAGCAGCTTAGCCCCGGGACAAGACTACGAGCAGTACTTC.